The 22 T cell receptor beta chains below come from one sample, sequenced in a study of shared clonotypes between healthy human individuals. TCRdb's table, derived via immunoSEQ multiplex PCR, lists solely in-frame clones and lacks some. The data contain 1 million to 1.3 million clones, approximately 80% of them singletons. Sequenced: memory CD4+ T cells from PBMCs. As to subset: CD45RA-negative fraction. Receptors originate from a man younger than 35 in good health. Some clones in this sample may be carry-over from other donors' samples.

The V gene is TRBV19, the J gene TRBJ2-2; possibly TRBD1 for D (5 bases). Germline V lookup: CDR1 LNHDA, CDR2 SQIVND (reference sequence). The CDR3 is 15 residues long. V shed 5 bases and J shed 0 bases, with 10 bases lying between them. CDR3 in amino acids: CASSLTETNTGELFF. The CDR3 DNA is TGTGCCAGTAGTTTGACAGAGACGAACACCGGGGAGCTGTTTTTT. The whole variable domain, filled in from reference TRBV19 and TRBJ2-2, reads DGGITQSPKYLFRKEGQNVTLSCEQNLNHDAMYWYRQDPGQGLRLIYYSQIVNDFQKGDIAEGYSVSREKKESFPLTVTSAQKNPTAFYLCASSLTETNTGELFFGEGSRLTVL.

V usage is TRBV6-1 and J usage is TRBJ2-7, with 7 nucleotides matching TRBD2. The CDR3 runs to 15 residues. Per the germline V gene, CDR1 is MNHNS and CDR2 is SASEGT. V shed 3 bases, J shed 2 bases, and the junction held 7 bases outside the gene matches. In nucleotides, the CDR3 is TGTGCCAGCAGTGAGGGGGGGACTCTAACCTACGAGCAGTACTTC. It codes for CASSEGGTLTYEQYF.

The gene calls are TRBV7-7 and TRBJ2-3, with D uncertain. The V and J ends lost 6 bases and 0 bases respectively, with 13 bases between them. The CDR3 consists of 15 residues. Germline CDR1 is SSHAT and CDR2 is FNYEAQ (reference sequence). The CDR3 is CASSSLAVSTDTQYF. The CDR3 DNA reads as TGTGCCAGCAGTTCCCTCGCCGTTAGCACAGATACGCAGTATTTT.

Regarding this clone: At the DNA level, this CDR3 is encoded by other sequences in the same sample as well. The gene calls are TRBV5-1 and TRBJ1-1, with D tentatively TRBD1 (5 bases). Germline V lookup: CDR1 SGHRS, CDR2 YFSETQ. V was trimmed by 4 bases and J by 5 bases, leaving 12 bases between them. This CDR3 region has 13 residues. The CDR3 here is CASSPPGGTEAFF. CDR3 DNA sequence: TGCGCCAGCAGCCCCCCGGGGGGTACTGAAGCTTTCTTT. The full variable domain, in which reference TRBV5-1 and TRBJ1-1 provide the parts outside the CDR3, is KAGVTQTPRYLIKTRGQQVTLSCSPISGHRSVSWYQQTPGQGLQFLFEYFSETQRNKGNFPGRFSGRQFSNSRSEMNVSTLELGDSALYLCASSPPGGTEAFFGQGTRLTVV.

This clone was detected once. V and J are TRBV13 and TRBJ2-3, with D unclear. Germline CDR1 and CDR2: PRHDT and FYEKMQ (reference sequence). This CDR3 contains 13 residues. Trimming shortened V by 2 bases and J by 4 bases, and 7 bases separated the two germline ends. The CDR3 loop is CASSLTPPDTQYF. The CDR3 DNA reads as TGTGCCAGCAGCTTAACCCCCCCAGATACGCAGTATTTT.

The chain is built from TRBV6-5 and TRBJ2-1; unclear D gene. The CDR3 is made up of 12 amino acids. Trimming stripped 0 bases from V and 9 bases from J, with 6 bases between. The germline V gene has CDR1 MNHEY and CDR2 SVGAGI. The CDR3 reads CASSYSRSEQFF. In DNA, the CDR3 is TGTGCCAGCAGTTACTCTAGGAGTGAGCAGTTCTTC.

This clone was detected ten times or more. V and J are TRBV29-1 and TRBJ2-3; 7 bases agree with TRBD1. The germline V gene has CDR1 SQVTM and CDR2 ANQGSEA. The V segment lost 1 base and the J segment 2 bases; nucleotides outside the gene matches: 3. The CDR3 spans 14 residues. CDR3 region: CSVEVDRPTDTQYF. In nucleotides, the CDR3 is TGCAGCGTTGAAGTGGACAGGCCCACAGATACGCAGTATTTT.

This chain uses TRBV6-5 with TRBJ2-3; the D call may be TRBD1 or TRBD2 (5 bases each). The CDR3 consists of 14 residues. Germline CDR1 MNHEY, CDR2 SVGAGI. V lost 4 bases and J lost 1, with 9 bases in between. CDR3: CASSLRDRTDTQYF. The CDR3, as DNA: TGTGCCAGCAGTTTAAGGGACCGCACAGATACGCAGTATTTT.

This chain links TRBV18 with TRBJ1-2; D unclear. CDR3 length: 15 amino acids. Per germline, CDR1 KGHSH and CDR2 LQKENI. Trimming cost V 0 bases and J 2 bases, with 10 bases left between them. In DNA form, the CDR3 reads TGTGCCAGCTCACCACCGGGTCGGTCCAACTATGGCTACACCTTC. This translates into CASSPPGRSNYGYTF.

V is TRBV15 and J is TRBJ2-7; 14 positions agree with TRBD2. The CDR3 loop spans 16 amino acids. J was trimmed by 4 bases and V by 1 base; bases with no gene match: 3. Germline assignment: CDR1 LNHNV and CDR2 YYDKDF (reference sequence). The CDR3 nucleotides are TGTGCCACCAGCAGAGTAAGGACTAGCGGGGGGTACGAGCAGTACTTC. Translation: CATSRVRTSGGYEQYF.

V usage is TRBV4-1 and J usage is TRBJ2-5; D call uncertain. The J call may be incorrect, as the DNA end agrees better with TRBJ2-7. The CDR3 consists of 15 residues. Germline V gives CDR1 MGHRA, CDR2 YSYEKL. DNA of the CDR3: TGCGCCAGCAGCCTAGGTGGGTCCACCCCCTACGAGCAGTACTTC. Translated, it gives CASSLGGSTPYEQYF.

V and J are TRBV19 and TRBJ2-7; 7 nucleotides match TRBD2. Trimming cost V 0 bases and J 3 bases; bases outside gene matches: 2. The CDR3 is 14 amino acids. Germline loops: CDR1 LNHDA, CDR2 SQIVND (reference sequence). The CDR3 DNA follows: TGTGCCAGTAGTATAGATGGACTAGTCTACGAGCAGTACTTC. Its protein is CASSIDGLVYEQYF.

The chain is built from TRBV23-1 and TRBJ2-2; no firm D call. TRBV23-1 is designated an ORF whose function remains uncertain. CDR3 length: 17 amino acids. Trimming cost V 2 bases and J 6 bases, with 19 bases left between them. CDR3 bases: TGCGCCAGCAGTCAAAGGTATATGGCAGGCAAGGCCGGGGAGCTGTTTTTT. This translates into CASSQRYMAGKAGELFF.

This clone has a handful of counts. The chain links TRBV5-1 to TRBJ2-2; D may be TRBD1 (6 bases). Looked up from germline, CDR1 is SGHRS and CDR2 is YFSETQ. The CDR3 contains 15 residues. Trimming pared 1 base from V and 6 bases from J, leaving 13 bases between. CDR3 sequence (DNA): TGCGCCAGCAGCTTGACAGGGAAGGAGGCCGGGGAGCTGTTTTTT. Residues: CASSLTGKEAGELFF.

The V call is TRBV19, the J call TRBJ1-5; D may be TRBD1 (5 bases). Germline V gene lookup returns CDR1 LNHDA and CDR2 SQIVND (reference sequence). V lost 5 bases, J lost 4 bases, and 18 bases lay in between. The CDR3 is 16 residues long. Written as DNA, the CDR3 is TGTGCCAGTAGTCCCTCTTGGGACCGAGGGAATCAGCCCCAGCATTTT. This encodes CASSPSWDRGNQPQHF.

The chain has TRBV13 and TRBJ1-4; 7 positions agree with TRBD1. Trimming at V came to 5 bases and at J to 2 bases, leaving 2 bases not matched to a gene. CDR1 PRHDT and CDR2 FYEKMQ come from the germline V gene (reference sequence). This CDR3 is 14 amino acids long. The CDR3 region is CASSEQGTNEKLFF. DNA of the CDR3: TGTGCCAGCAGCGAACAGGGGACTAATGAAAAACTGTTTTTT. Full variable domain (outside the CDR3, taken from reference TRBV13 and TRBJ1-4): AAGVIQSPRHLIKEKRETATLKCYPIPRHDTVYWYQQGPGQDPQFLISFYEKMQSDKGSIPDRFSAQQFSDYHSELNMSSLELGDSALYFCASSEQGTNEKLFFGSGTQLSVL.

CDR3 sequence: CSARFGAVRYF. CDR3 DNA: TGCAGTGCTAGGTTTGGGGCTGTCAGGTACTTC. The chain couples TRBV20-1 to TRBJ2-4; maybe TRBD1 (5 bases). Germline loops: CDR1 DFQATT, CDR2 SNEGSKA (reference sequence). V lost 3 bases and J lost 15, with 15 bases in between. CDR3 length equals 11 residues.

This chain connects TRBV18 to TRBJ2-4, with D tentatively TRBD1 or TRBD2 (5 bases each). CDR3 length: 15 amino acids. CDR1 KGHSH and CDR2 LQKENI come from the germline V gene. Trimming took 2 bases from V and 8 from J, leaving 16 bases between them. CDR3 protein: CASSPGQKNGDIQYF. The CDR3 region has the DNA TGTGCCAGCTCACCAGGACAAAAAAACGGGGACATTCAGTACTTC. Full variable domain (outside the CDR3, taken from reference TRBV18 and TRBJ2-4): NAGVMQNPRHLVRRRGQEARLRCSPMKGHSHVYWYRQLPEEGLKFMVYLQKENIIDESGMPKERFSAEFPKEGPSILRIQQVVRGDSAAYFCASSPGQKNGDIQYFGAGTRLSVL.

The chain links TRBV7-3 to TRBJ2-7, with D unresolved. Trimming left V 0 bases short and J 4 bases short, with 7 bases between. Germline V gene sequence: CDR1 SGHTA, CDR2 FQGTGA. The CDR3 extends over 13 amino acids. CDR3 coding DNA: TGTGCCAGCAGCTTAACGGGCAGGTACGAGCAGTACTTC. As protein: CASSLTGRYEQYF.

V usage is TRBV29-1 and J usage is TRBJ1-2; 8 nucleotides align to TRBD1. From germline, CDR1 is SQVTM and CDR2 ANQGSEA. The CDR3 extends over 12 amino acids. V lost 2 bases to trimming and J lost 6 bases; unmatched junction nucleotides: 2. CDR3 in amino acids: CSVESGGDGYTF. As DNA, the CDR3 is TGCAGCGTTGAATCAGGGGGCGATGGCTACACCTTC. Combining the CDR3 with reference TRBV29-1 and TRBJ1-2 gives the whole variable domain SAVISQKPSRDICQRGTSLTIQCQVDSQVTMMFWYRQQPGQSLTLIATANQGSEATYESGFVIDKFPISRPNLTFSTLTVSNMSPEDSSIYLCSVESGGDGYTFGSGTRLTVV.

The table lists this clone with a few counts. This sequence joins TRBV2 and TRBJ1-1, with D possibly being TRBD1 (5 bases). Trimming took off 7 bases at V and 3 bases at J, with 15 bases between the two ends. The V gene's germline CDR1 is SNHLY and CDR2 FYNNEI. CDR3 size: 14 residues. CDR3 sequence: CASMGQLGYTEAFF. In DNA, the CDR3 is TGTGCCAGCATGGGGCAGCTAGGGTACACTGAAGCTTTCTTT. The variable domain in full, completed from reference TRBV2 and TRBJ1-1, reads EPEVTQTPSHQVTQMGQEVILRCVPISNHLYFYWYRQILGQKVEFLVSFYNNEISEKSEIFDDQFSVERPDGSNFTLKIRSTKLEDSAMYFCASMGQLGYTEAFFGQGTRLTVV.

The V and J genes are TRBV10-3 and TRBJ2-2, with a possible D match to TRBD2 (5 bases). V was cut by 4 bases and J by 5 bases, with 14 bases left in between. Germline CDR1 reads ENHRY; CDR2 reads SYGVKD. This CDR3 contains 15 residues. CDR3 DNA sequence: TGTGCCATCAGTGTGGGCGGGCCAAAGACCGGGGAGCTGTTTTTT. The encoded protein is CAISVGGPKTGELFF.